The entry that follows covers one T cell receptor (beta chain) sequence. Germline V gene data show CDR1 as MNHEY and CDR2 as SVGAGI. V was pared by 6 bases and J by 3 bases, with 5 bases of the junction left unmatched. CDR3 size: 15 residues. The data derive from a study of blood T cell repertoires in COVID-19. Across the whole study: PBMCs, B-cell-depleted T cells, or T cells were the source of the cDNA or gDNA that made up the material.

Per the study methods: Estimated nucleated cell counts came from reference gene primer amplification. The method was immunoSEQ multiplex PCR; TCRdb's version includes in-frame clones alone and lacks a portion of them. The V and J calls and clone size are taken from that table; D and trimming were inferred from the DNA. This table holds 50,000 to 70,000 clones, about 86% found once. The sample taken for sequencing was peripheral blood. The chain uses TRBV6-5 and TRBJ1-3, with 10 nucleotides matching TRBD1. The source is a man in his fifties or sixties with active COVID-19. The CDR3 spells CASSRTGGGGNTIYF. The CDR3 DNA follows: TGTGCCAGCAGCAGGACAGGGGGAGGTGGAAACACCATATATTTT.